Following are 6 T cell receptor beta chains from one sample sequenced in a study of T cells in Graves' hyperthyroidism and ophthalmopathy. Amplified regions were TCR beta CDR3 sequences from RNA transcripts. TCR CDR3 underwent first-round RT-PCR with the HTBI primer set. TCRdb processed the multiplex PCR reads anew with MiXCR; each CDR3 protein has one entry. This table has around 340,000 distinct CDR3 sequences, around 17% appearing once. The sample consisted of blood. These receptors were obtained from a man aged 25-40 years with Graves' hyperthyroidism.

At least ten counts were recorded for this clonotype. This chain links TRBV12-3 or TRBV12-4 with TRBJ2-2; D is ambiguous. V gave up 7 bases and J gave up 4 bases, with 7 bases separating them. The CDR3 covers 12 residues. For the CDR3, the DNA is TGTGCCAGCAAGCGAAGCACCGGGGAGCTGTTTTTT. Translation gives CASKRSTGELFF.

This clonotype was picked up many times. V usage is TRBV10-1 and J usage is TRBJ2-3; D is unclear. With 4 bases removed from V and 6 bases from J, the gap between germline ends came to 11 bases. This CDR3 has 13 residues. Germline loops: CDR1 WNHNN, CDR2 SYGVQD (reference sequence). CDR3 amino acids: CASSVRDVDTQYF. CDR3 in DNA: TGCGCCAGCAGTGTTCGAGACGTGGATACGCAGTATTTT.

At least ten counts were recorded for this clonotype. The chain employs TRBV6-1 and TRBJ1-1; D gene uncertain. Trimming shortened V by 8 bases and J by 4 bases, and 2 bases separated the two germline ends. The CDR3 loop spans 9 amino acids. CDR1 and CDR2 from the germline V gene are MNHNS and SASEGT. The CDR3 nucleotides are TGTGCCAGCTTCACTGAAGCTTTCTTT. It encodes CASFTEAFF.

This clonotype was seen repeatedly, ten times or more. The V call is TRBV5-1, the J call TRBJ1-5, with 9 bases matching TRBD1. There are 16 residues in the CDR3. After removal of 0 bases from V and 5 bases from J, the junction contained 6 bases not matched to a gene. The germline CDR1 and CDR2 sequences are SGHRS and YFSETQ. CDR3 region: CASSLGDRENYQPQHF. As DNA, the CDR3 is TGCGCCAGCAGCTTGGGGGACAGGGAAAATTATCAGCCCCAGCATTTT.

Ten or more counts support this clonotype. The rearrangement joins TRBV6-2 or TRBV6-3 to TRBJ2-7, with D possibly being TRBD2 (6 bases). V was cut by 0 bases and J by 1 base, with 7 bases left in between. The CDR3 runs to 14 residues. Germline V lookup: CDR1 MNHEY, CDR2 SVGEGT. In DNA form, the CDR3 reads TGTGCCAGCAGTTACTCGAGCGGGTCCTACGAGCAGTACTTC. This gives the protein CASSYSSGSYEQYF.

This clonotype came up a few times. The chain recombines TRBV25-1 with TRBJ1-1, with a tentative D call TRBD1 (5 bases). Germline CDR1 MGHDK, CDR2 SYGVNS. V was cut by 4 bases and J by 7 bases, with 10 bases left in between. The CDR3 has 12 amino acids. The CDR3 loop reads CASSGQGGEAFF. In nucleotides, the CDR3 is TGTGCCAGCAGTGGGCAGGGAGGTGAAGCTTTCTTT.